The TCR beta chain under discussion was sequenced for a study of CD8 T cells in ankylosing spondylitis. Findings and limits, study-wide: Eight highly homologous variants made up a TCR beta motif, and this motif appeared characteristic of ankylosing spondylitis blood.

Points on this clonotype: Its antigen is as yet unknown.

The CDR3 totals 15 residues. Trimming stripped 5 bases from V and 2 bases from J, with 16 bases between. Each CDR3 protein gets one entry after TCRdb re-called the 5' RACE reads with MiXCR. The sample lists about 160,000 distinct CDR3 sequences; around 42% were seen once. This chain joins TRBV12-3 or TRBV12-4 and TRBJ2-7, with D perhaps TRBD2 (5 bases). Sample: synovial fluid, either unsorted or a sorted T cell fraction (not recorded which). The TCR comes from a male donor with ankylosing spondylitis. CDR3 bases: TGTGCCAGCAGTCCTAGATGGGCTAGCCCCTACGAGCAGTACTTC. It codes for CASSPRWASPYEQYF.